These 9 T cell receptor beta chains came from one sample sequenced in a study of post-analysis software for immune sequencing data. General study results and limits: There were a few TRBV segments more frequent in patients than controls, and TRBV5-6, TRBV5-1 and TRBV20-1 were among them.

These receptors' targets are unknown. The authors incorporated unique molecular identifiers into the TCR beta cDNA libraries. TCRdb analysed the PCR reads with MiXCR anew, one entry per CDR3 protein. The table lists hundreds of thousands of distinct CDR3 sequences, 25% to 30% of them singletons. The material sequenced was blood. The receptor set was obtained from a girl aged 5 to 17 with multiple sclerosis.

A remark on this clonotype: A much more abundant neighbour one base away suggests this may be a read error. The chain carries TRBV12-3 or TRBV12-4 and TRBJ2-1, with D perhaps matching TRBD1 or TRBD2 (5 bases each). There are 14 residues in the CDR3. The CDR3 region has the DNA TGTGCCAGCAGTTTAGGGTGGGGGAATAATGGGCAGTTCTTC. This codes for CASSLGWGNNGQFF.

This sequence joins TRBV20-1 and TRBJ2-5; possible D gene TRBD1, 5 bases. This CDR3 is built from 15 residues. The V and J ends lost 3 bases and 5 bases respectively, with 19 bases between them. Germline assignment: CDR1 DFQATT and CDR2 SNEGSKA (reference sequence). The CDR3 DNA sequence: TGCAGTGCTAGTTGGGGTGTTGGGCAGGGCGAGACCCAGTACTTC. Translation gives CSASWGVGQGETQYF.

This clonotype was counted only a few times. The chain recombines TRBV7-2 with TRBJ1-1; 7 bases match TRBD1. Unmatched junction bases numbered 10, after V lost 5 bases and J lost 1 base. Germline CDR1 reads SGHTA; CDR2 reads FQGNSA. This CDR3 region has 16 residues. The DNA of the CDR3 is TGTGCCAGCAGCATCAGAACCGGGACAGCGAACACTGAAGCTTTCTTT. Protein product: CASSIRTGTANTEAFF. Complete variable domain (other parts from reference TRBV7-2 and TRBJ1-1): GAGVSQSPSNKVTEKGKDVELRCDPISGHTALYWYRQSLGQGLEFLIYFQGNSAPDKSGLPSDRFSAERTGGSVSTLTIQRTQQEDSAVYLCASSIRTGTANTEAFFGQGTRLTVV.

This rearrangement joins TRBV6-5 to TRBJ1-2; 11 nucleotides agree with TRBD1. Per germline, CDR1 MNHEY and CDR2 SVGAGI. The junction had 10 bases not matched to a gene; V was cut back by 6 bases and J by 4 bases. CDR3 size: 16 residues. CDR3 amino acids: CASRRWTGGLLYGYTF. The CDR3 DNA reads as TGTGCCAGCAGGCGCTGGACAGGGGGCCTCCTCTATGGCTACACCTTC.

The V and J genes are TRBV7-2 and TRBJ2-1; D is unclear. Trimming left V 3 bases short and J 12 bases short, with 15 bases between. The CDR3 contains 13 residues. The V gene's germline CDR1 is SGHTA and CDR2 FQGNSA. The CDR3 sequence is CASSLLSNERQFF. The CDR3 DNA reads TGTGCCAGCAGCTTGCTTTCAAATGAGCGGCAGTTCTTC.

This chain links TRBV29-1 with TRBJ2-7; unclear D gene. V lost 0 bases and J 6 bases, leaving 12 bases between the germline ends. Germline CDR1 is SQVTM and CDR2 is ANQGSEA. CDR3 length equals 13 residues. The CDR3 is CSVEELPETEQYF. In nucleotides, the CDR3 is TGCAGCGTTGAAGAACTTCCAGAAACCGAGCAGTACTTC.

This clonotype was detected only a few times. The chain couples TRBV29-1 to TRBJ2-4; 7 nucleotides line up with TRBD2. The germline V gene encodes CDR1 SQVTM and CDR2 ANQGSEA. The length of the CDR3 is 11 residues. The junction had 2 bases not matched to a gene; V was cut back by 5 bases and J by 7 bases. For the CDR3, the DNA is TGCAGCGTTCTGGGAGGGAACATTCAGTACTTC. This translates into CSVLGGNIQYF.

The chain uses TRBV3-1 and TRBJ2-6; 10 bases line up with TRBD1. There are 17 residues in the CDR3. Germline-derived CDR1 and CDR2 are LGHDT and YNNKEL (reference sequence). Germline trimming cut 3 bases from V and 2 bases from J; bases unmatched to any gene: 4. The DNA of the CDR3 is TGTGCCAGCAGCCAGGGACAGGGGTTGACTGGGGCCAACGTCCTGACTTTC. It translates to CASSQGQGLTGANVLTF.

About this clonotype itself: It may be a read error: a sequence one base away is much more abundant. This sequence joins TRBV6-5 and TRBJ2-7; no clear D gene. Looked up from germline, CDR1 is MNHEY and CDR2 is SVGAGI. V was pared by 4 bases and J by 5 bases, with 12 bases between. There are 13 residues in the CDR3. The CDR3 DNA is TGTGCCAGCAGTTTCGACCCGATTCACGAGCAGTACTTC. Translating it yields CASSFDPIHEQYF.